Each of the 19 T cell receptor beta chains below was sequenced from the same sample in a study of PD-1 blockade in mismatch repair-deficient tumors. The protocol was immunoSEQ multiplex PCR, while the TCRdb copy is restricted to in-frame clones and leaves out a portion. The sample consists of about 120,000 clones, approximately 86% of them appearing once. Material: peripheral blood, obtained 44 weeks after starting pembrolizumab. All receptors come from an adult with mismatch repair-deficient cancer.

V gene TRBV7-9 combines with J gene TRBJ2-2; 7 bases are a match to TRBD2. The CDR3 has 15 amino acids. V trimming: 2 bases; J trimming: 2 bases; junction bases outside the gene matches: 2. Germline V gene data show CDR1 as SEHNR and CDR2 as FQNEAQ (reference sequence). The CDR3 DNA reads TGTGCCAGCAGCTTATGGGAGGGCAACACCGGGGAGCTGTTTTTT. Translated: CASSLWEGNTGELFF.

CDR3 region: CASSSRQEANEKLFF. In DNA, the CDR3 is TGTGCCAGTAGTAGCCGACAGGAGGCTAATGAAAAACTGTTTTTT. The V call is TRBV19, the J call TRBJ1-4; maybe TRBD1 (6 bases). With 4 bases removed from V and 3 bases from J, the gap between germline ends came to 12 bases. Germline V CDR1 and CDR2: LNHDA, SQIVND (reference sequence). The CDR3 is made up of 15 amino acids. Based on the CDR3 plus reference TRBV19 and TRBJ1-4, the full variable domain is DGGITQSPKYLFRKEGQNVTLSCEQNLNHDAMYWYRQDPGQGLRLIYYSQIVNDFQKGDIAEGYSVSREKKESFPLTVTSAQKNPTAFYLCASSSRQEANEKLFFGSGTQLSVL.

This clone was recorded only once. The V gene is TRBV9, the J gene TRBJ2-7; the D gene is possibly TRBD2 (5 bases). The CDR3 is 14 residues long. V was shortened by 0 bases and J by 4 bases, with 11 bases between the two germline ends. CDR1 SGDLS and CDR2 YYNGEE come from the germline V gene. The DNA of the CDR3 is TGTGCCAGCAGCGTAGGCACTAGTTTGTACGAGCAGTACTTC. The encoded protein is CASSVGTSLYEQYF. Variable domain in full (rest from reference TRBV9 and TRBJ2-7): DSGVTQTPKHLITATGQRVTLRCSPRSGDLSVYWYQQSLDQGLQFLIQYYNGEERAKGNILERFSAQQFPDLHSELNLSSLELGDSALYFCASSVGTSLYEQYFGPGTRLTVT.

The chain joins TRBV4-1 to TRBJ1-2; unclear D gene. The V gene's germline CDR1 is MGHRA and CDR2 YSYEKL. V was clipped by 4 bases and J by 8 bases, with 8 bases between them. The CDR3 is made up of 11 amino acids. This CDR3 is CASSRGWGYTF. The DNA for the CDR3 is TGCGCCAGCAGCCGCGGCTGGGGCTACACCTTC.

CDR3 DNA: TGTGCCTGGAGCCCGGGGACTAGCGGACCCGGGGAGCTGTTTTTT. Translating gives CAWSPGTSGPGELFF. The chain joins TRBV30 to TRBJ2-2; 11 bases are a match to TRBD2. Trimming removed 3 bases from V and 6 bases from J; junction bases left unmatched: 6. This CDR3 is 15 amino acids long. Germline CDR1 GTSNPN, CDR2 SVGIG (reference sequence).

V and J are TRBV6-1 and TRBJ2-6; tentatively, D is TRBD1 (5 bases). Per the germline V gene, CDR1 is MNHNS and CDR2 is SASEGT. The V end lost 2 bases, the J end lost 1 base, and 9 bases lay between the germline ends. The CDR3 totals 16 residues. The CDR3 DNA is TGTGCCAGCAGTGAATCCTACAGGTCTGGGGCCAACGTCCTGACTTTC. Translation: CASSESYRSGANVLTF.

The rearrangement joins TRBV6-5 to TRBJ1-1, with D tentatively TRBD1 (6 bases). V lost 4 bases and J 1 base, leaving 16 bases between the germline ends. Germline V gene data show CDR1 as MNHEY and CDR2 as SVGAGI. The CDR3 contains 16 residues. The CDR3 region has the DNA TGTGCCAGCAGTTCCATAACCCTGACAGGGAACACTGAAGCTTTCTTT. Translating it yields CASSSITLTGNTEAFF.

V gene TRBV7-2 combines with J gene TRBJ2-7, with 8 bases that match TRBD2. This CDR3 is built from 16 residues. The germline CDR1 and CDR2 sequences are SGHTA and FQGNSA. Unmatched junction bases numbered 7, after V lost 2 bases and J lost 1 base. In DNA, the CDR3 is TGTGCCAGCAGCTTAACAGGACTAGCCGGTTCCTACGAGCAGTACTTC. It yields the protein CASSLTGLAGSYEQYF.

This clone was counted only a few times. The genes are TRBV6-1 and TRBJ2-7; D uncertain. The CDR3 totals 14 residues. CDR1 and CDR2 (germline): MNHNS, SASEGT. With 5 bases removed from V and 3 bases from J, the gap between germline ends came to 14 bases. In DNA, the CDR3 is TGTGCCAGCAGTTTCCGGGCTAGTGGCTACGAGCAGTACTTC. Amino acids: CASSFRASGYEQYF.

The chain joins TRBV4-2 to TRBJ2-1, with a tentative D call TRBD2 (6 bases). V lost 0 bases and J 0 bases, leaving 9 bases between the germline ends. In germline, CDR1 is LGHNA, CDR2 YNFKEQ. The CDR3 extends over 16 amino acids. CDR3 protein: CASSQEMRDSYNEQFF. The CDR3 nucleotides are TGTGCCAGCAGCCAAGAGATGCGGGACTCCTACAATGAGCAGTTCTTC.

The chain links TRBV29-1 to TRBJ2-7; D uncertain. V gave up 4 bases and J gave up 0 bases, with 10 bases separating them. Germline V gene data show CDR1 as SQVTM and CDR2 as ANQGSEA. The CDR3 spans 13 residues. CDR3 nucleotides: TGCAGCGTTGTTTCGGCCCGCTCCTACGAGCAGTACTTC. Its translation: CSVVSARSYEQYF.

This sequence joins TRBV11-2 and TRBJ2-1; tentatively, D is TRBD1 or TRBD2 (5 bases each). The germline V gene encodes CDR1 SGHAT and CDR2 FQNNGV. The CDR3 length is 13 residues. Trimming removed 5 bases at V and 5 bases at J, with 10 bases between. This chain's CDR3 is CASSPGADNEQFF. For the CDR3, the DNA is TGTGCCAGCAGCCCCGGGGCTGACAATGAGCAGTTCTTC.

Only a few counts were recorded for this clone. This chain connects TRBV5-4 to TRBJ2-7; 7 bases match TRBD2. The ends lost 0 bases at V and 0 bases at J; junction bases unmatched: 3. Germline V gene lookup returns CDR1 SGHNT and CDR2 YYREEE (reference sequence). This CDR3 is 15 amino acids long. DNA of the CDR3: TGTGCCAGCAGCTTGGCGCCTAGCGGCTCCTACGAGCAGTACTTC. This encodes CASSLAPSGSYEQYF.

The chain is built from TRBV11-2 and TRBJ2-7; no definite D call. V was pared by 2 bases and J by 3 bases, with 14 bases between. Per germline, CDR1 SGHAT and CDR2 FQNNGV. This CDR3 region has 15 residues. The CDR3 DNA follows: TGTGCCAGCAGCTTATCTTCTGGAGTTCACTACGAGCAGTACTTC. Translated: CASSLSSGVHYEQYF.

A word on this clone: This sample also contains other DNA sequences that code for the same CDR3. The CDR3 bases are TGTGCCTGGAATGGGGGAGGGAATGAGCAGTTCTTC. It codes for CAWNGGGNEQFF. This rearrangement joins TRBV30 to TRBJ2-1, with 7 bases that match TRBD2. The V gene's germline CDR1 is GTSNPN and CDR2 SVGIG (reference sequence). The ends lost 4 bases at V and 7 bases at J; junction bases unmatched: 4. This CDR3 comprises 12 residues. Full variable domain (rest looked up from reference TRBV30 and TRBJ2-1): SQTIHQWPATLVQPVGSPLSLECTVEGTSNPNLYWYRQAAGRGLQLLFYSVGIGQISSEVPQNLSASRPQDRQFILSSKKLLLSDSGFYLCAWNGGGNEQFFGPGTRLTVL.

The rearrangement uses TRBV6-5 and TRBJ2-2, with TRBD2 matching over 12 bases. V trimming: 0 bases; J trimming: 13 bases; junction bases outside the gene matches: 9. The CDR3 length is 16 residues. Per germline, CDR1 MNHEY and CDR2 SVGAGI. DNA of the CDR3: TGTGCCAGCAGTTACTCGACTAGCGGGAGCGAGGCGAGGCTGTTTTTT. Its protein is CASSYSTSGSEARLFF.

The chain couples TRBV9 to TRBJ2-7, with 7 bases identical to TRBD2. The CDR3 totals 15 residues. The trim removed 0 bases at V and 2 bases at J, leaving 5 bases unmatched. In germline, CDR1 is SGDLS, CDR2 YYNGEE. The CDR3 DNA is TGTGCCAGCAGCGTAGGGGGCGGGGGACCCTACGAGCAGTACTTC. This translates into CASSVGGGGPYEQYF.

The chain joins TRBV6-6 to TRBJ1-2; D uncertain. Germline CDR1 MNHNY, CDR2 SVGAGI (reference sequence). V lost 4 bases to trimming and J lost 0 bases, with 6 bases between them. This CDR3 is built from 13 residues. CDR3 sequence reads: CASSLSPNYGYTF. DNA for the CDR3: TGTGCCAGCAGTTTGAGTCCTAACTATGGCTACACCTTC.

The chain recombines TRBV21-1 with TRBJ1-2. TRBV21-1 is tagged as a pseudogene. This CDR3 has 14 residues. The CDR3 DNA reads TGTGCCAGCAGCAAAGGGAAAGAGAACTATGGCTACACCTTC. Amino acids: CASSKGKENYGYTF.